The text below deals with one T cell receptor beta chain. Germline V lookup: CDR1 SQVTM, CDR2 ANQGSEA. The V end lost 3 bases, the J end lost 2 bases, and 10 bases lay between the germline ends. This CDR3 region has 13 residues. Researchers ran the PCR with 60 Vbeta and 13 Jbeta primers. Generated by immunoSEQ multiplex PCR, the TCRdb table keeps only in-frame clones and is missing some. The repertoire has approximately 190,000 clones, about 80% of them found once; the top ten carry approximately 2.9%. This sample was taken from a study of cytomegalovirus exposure and HLA in healthy donors. Sequenced input: PBMCs. The source of this sequence is a woman between 45 and 65 years old in good health and CMV-seropositive. The chain combines TRBV29-1 with TRBJ1-2, with D unclear. CDR3 in amino acids: CSVDNRANYGYTF. The DNA for the CDR3 is TGCAGCGTTGATAACAGAGCAAACTATGGCTACACCTTC.